One and the same sample provided the 18 T cell receptor beta chains below, sequenced in a study of T cells in Graves' hyperthyroidism and ophthalmopathy. It was RNA transcripts that yielded the amplified TCR beta CDR3 regions. In the first-round RT-PCR of the TCR CDR3, the HTBI primer set was used. TCRdb analysed the multiplex PCR reads with MiXCR anew, one entry per CDR3 protein. This sample has 400,000 to 500,000 distinct CDR3 sequences, with about an eighth found just once. The sample consisted of blood. The receptors shown here come from a young woman with Graves' hyperthyroidism.

The table lists this clonotype with a few counts. As DNA, the CDR3 is TGTGCCAGCATCTCCTTGAGGACTAGCGGGAAGTTTCCACGAAATGAGCAGTTCTTC. Protein: CASISLRTSGKFPRNEQFF. J is TRBJ2-1 and V is TRBV6-2 or TRBV6-3; TRBD2 agrees at 12 bases. The germline V gene has CDR1 MNHEY and CDR2 SVGEGT. V lost 7 bases to trimming and J lost 7 bases; unmatched junction nucleotides: 20. The CDR3 loop spans 19 amino acids.

At least ten counts were recorded for this clonotype. J is TRBJ2-1 and V is TRBV7-2; D is undetermined. Germline CDR1 and CDR2: SGHTA and FQGNSA. Deletions cut 3 bases from V and 9 bases from J, with 12 bases between. This CDR3 region has 13 residues. This CDR3 reads CASSLVSQGEQFF. The CDR3, as DNA: TGTGCCAGCAGCTTGGTATCGCAAGGTGAGCAGTTCTTC.

This clonotype was observed at least ten times. V usage is TRBV2 and J usage is TRBJ1-1; no definite D call. The CDR3 is made up of 13 amino acids. Looked up from germline, CDR1 is SNHLY and CDR2 is FYNNEI. V lost 7 bases, J lost 0 bases, and 9 bases lay in between. The CDR3 reads CASKADMNTEAFF. DNA for the CDR3: TGTGCCAGCAAGGCAGATATGAACACTGAAGCTTTCTTT.

The sample holds many counts of this clonotype. The genes are TRBV20-1 and TRBJ1-5, with a weak D call TRBD1 (6 bases). Germline CDR1 is DFQATT and CDR2 is SNEGSKA (reference sequence). The ends were cut back, 3 bases at V and 2 bases at J, with 11 bases in the middle. This CDR3 has 14 residues. The CDR3: CSASRGARNQPQHF. The CDR3 bases are TGCAGTGCTAGTAGGGGGGCGCGCAATCAGCCCCAGCATTTT.

This clonotype has a handful of counts. The CDR3, as DNA: TGTGCCAGCAGTTACTCGCTGGGATTCGACACCGGGGAGCTGTTTTTT. As protein: CASSYSLGFDTGELFF. The chain couples TRBV6-6 to TRBJ2-2; D gene uncertain. CDR3 length: 16 residues. Germline CDR1 reads MNHNY; CDR2 reads SVGAGI (reference sequence). Deletions cut 0 bases from V and 3 bases from J, with 11 bases between.

This clonotype occurred a few times. The chain is built from TRBV6-5 and TRBJ1-3; no definite D call. Germline values: CDR1 MNHEY, CDR2 SVGAGI. V lost 0 bases and J 4 bases, leaving 10 bases between the germline ends. The CDR3 covers 15 residues. Here the CDR3 reads CASSYSTGEGNTIYF. The CDR3 DNA follows: TGTGCCAGCAGTTACTCGACGGGAGAGGGAAACACCATATATTTT.

This clonotype has ten or more counts. The chain is built from TRBV20-1 and TRBJ2-3, with 8 bases fitting TRBD1. The CDR3 contains 12 residues. The V and J ends lost 6 bases and 3 bases, in that order; junction bases with no gene match: 2. Germline V gene lookup returns CDR1 DFQATT and CDR2 SNEGSKA (reference sequence). The CDR3 sequence: CSATGGTDTQYF. CDR3 in DNA: TGCAGTGCAACAGGGGGTACAGATACGCAGTATTTT.

Many counts were recorded for this clonotype. This rearrangement joins TRBV28 to TRBJ2-1; possibly TRBD1 for D (6 bases). Germline V gives CDR1 MDHEN, CDR2 SYDVKM. V lost 1 base, J lost 7 bases, and 14 bases lay in between. CDR3 size: 15 residues. The CDR3 loop reads CASSLSGHSGNEQFF. The DNA for the CDR3 is TGTGCCAGCAGTTTATCGGGACACTCTGGAAATGAGCAGTTCTTC.

The chain couples TRBV19 to TRBJ1-5; 8 nucleotides match TRBD1. Looked up from germline, CDR1 is LNHDA and CDR2 is SQIVND (reference sequence). The CDR3 consists of 16 residues. The V gene end was trimmed by 8 bases and the J gene end by 0 bases; junction bases not matched to a gene: 9. CDR3 amino acids: CASDDRGSYSNQPQHF. CDR3 bases: TGTGCCAGTGACGACAGGGGATCTTATAGCAATCAGCCCCAGCATTTT.

For this clonotype: This may be a read error: a much more frequent sequence differs by one nucleotide. The CDR3 loop reads CASANRGIEAFF. The CDR3 DNA reads TGTGCCAGTGCGAACAGGGGCATTGAAGCTTTCTTT. This chain joins TRBV19 and TRBJ1-1, with 7 bases identical to TRBD1. Germline assignment: CDR1 LNHDA and CDR2 SQIVND (reference sequence). The CDR3 is made up of 12 amino acids. V gave up 8 bases and J gave up 7 bases; unmatched junction bases: 7.

In regard to this clonotype: This likely comes from a read error, as the CDR3 has no conserved phenylalanine or tryptophan at its end. This chain connects TRBV12-3 or TRBV12-4 to TRBJ2-7, with no clear D. This CDR3 is built from 11 residues. V was cut by 4 bases and J by 4 bases, with 5 bases left in between. CDR3 amino acids: CASSSPYEQYL. CDR3 in DNA: TGTGCCAGCAGTTCCCCTTACGAGCAGTACCTC.

The table lists this clonotype with many counts. The CDR3 DNA follows: TGTGCCAGCAGTGTAGTCTATGGCTACACCTTC. Amino acids: CASSVVYGYTF. V and J are TRBV2 and TRBJ1-2; D remains ambiguous. Germline CDR1 and CDR2: SNHLY and FYNNEI. CDR3 length: 11 residues. V lost 4 bases to trimming and J lost 4 bases, with 4 bases between them.

The chain couples TRBV4-1 to TRBJ2-1; D is possibly TRBD2 (6 bases). V lost 1 base and J 4 bases, leaving 14 bases between the germline ends. The CDR3 is made up of 16 amino acids. Germline CDR1 reads MGHRA; CDR2 reads YSYEKL. The chain's CDR3 is CASSQGRGGRYNEQFF. The CDR3 DNA reads TGCGCCAGCAGCCAAGGGCGAGGAGGGCGATACAATGAGCAGTTCTTC.

Details on this clonotype: At one of its ends the junction is not consistent with the germline gene, which may arise from a read error. J is TRBJ2-7 and V is TRBV6-5; D is unclear. Germline-derived CDR1 and CDR2 are MNHEY and SVGAGI. The CDR3 spans 13 residues. The CDR3 region is CASSYSSLYEQCF. The CDR3 coding sequence is TGTGCCAGCAGTTACTCGTCCCTCTACGAGCAGTGCTTC.

J is TRBJ1-1 and V is TRBV11-2, with a weak D call TRBD1 (6 bases). V lost 5 bases to trimming and J lost 1 base, with 17 bases between them. The CDR3 sequence is 16 residues long. Germline values: CDR1 SGHAT, CDR2 FQNNGV. The CDR3 bases are TGTGCCAGCAGCACCGGACCGGGACACCAGAACACTGAAGCTTTCTTT. Protein: CASSTGPGHQNTEAFF.

This clonotype was seen ten or more times. The chain links TRBV20-1 to TRBJ2-2, with D perhaps matching TRBD1 or TRBD2 (5 bases each). Germline V CDR1 and CDR2: DFQATT, SNEGSKA (reference sequence). This CDR3 comprises 15 residues. V was cut by 6 bases and J by 2 bases, with 16 bases left in between. DNA for the CDR3: TGCAGTGCCCGAACCGGGACCTTAAACACCGGGGAGCTGTTTTTT. As protein: CSARTGTLNTGELFF.

This clonotype was picked up many times. The chain combines TRBV7-2 with TRBJ1-2; 8 nucleotides align to TRBD1. The CDR3 is 15 residues long. Germline-derived CDR1 and CDR2 are SGHTA and FQGNSA. J lost 4 bases, V lost 3 bases, and 7 bases had no gene match. CDR3 sequence: CASSLDRAGGYGYTF. The CDR3 DNA is TGTGCCAGCAGCTTGGACAGGGCCGGGGGCTATGGCTACACCTTC.

The table lists this clonotype with a few counts. CDR3 bases: TGTGCCAGTAGTCCGTTTCCTGGGACCCTCTCTTACAATGAGCAGTTCTTC. The encoded protein is CASSPFPGTLSYNEQFF. The rearrangement joins TRBV19 to TRBJ2-1; D might be TRBD1 or TRBD2, each matching 5 bases. The CDR3 is 17 residues long. The V and J ends lost 5 bases and 4 bases respectively, with 21 bases between them. Per germline, CDR1 LNHDA and CDR2 SQIVND (reference sequence).